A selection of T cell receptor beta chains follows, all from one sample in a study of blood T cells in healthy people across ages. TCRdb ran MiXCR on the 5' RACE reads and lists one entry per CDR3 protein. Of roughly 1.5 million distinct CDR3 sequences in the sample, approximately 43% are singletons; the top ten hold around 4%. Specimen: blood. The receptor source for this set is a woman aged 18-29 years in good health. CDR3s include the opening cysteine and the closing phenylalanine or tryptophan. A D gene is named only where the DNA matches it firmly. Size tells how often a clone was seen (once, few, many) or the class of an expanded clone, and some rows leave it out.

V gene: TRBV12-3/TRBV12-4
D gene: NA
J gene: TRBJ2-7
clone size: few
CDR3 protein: CASSLYRDHEQYF
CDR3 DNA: TGTGCCAGCAGTTTATATAGGGACCATGAGCAGTACTTC

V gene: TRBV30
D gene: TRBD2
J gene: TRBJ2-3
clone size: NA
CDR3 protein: CAWRGGGSHTQYF
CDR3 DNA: TGTGCCTGGAGGGGCGGGGGGAGCCATACGCAGTATTTT

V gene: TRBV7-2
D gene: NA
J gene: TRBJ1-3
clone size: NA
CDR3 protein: CASSPVPVGNTIYF
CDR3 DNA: TGTGCCAGCAGCCCAGTGCCGGTGGGAAACACCATATATTTT

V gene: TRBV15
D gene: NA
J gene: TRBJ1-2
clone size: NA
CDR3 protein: CATSRDGLDLKGSYGYTF
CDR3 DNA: TGTGCCACCAGCAGAGATGGGCTGGATCTCAAGGGTTCCTATGGCTACACCTTC

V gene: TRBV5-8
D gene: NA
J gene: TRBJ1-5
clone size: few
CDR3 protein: CASSPSSGGGNQPQHF
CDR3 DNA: TGTGCCAGCAGCCCGAGCAGTGGGGGGGGCAATCAGCCCCAGCATTTT

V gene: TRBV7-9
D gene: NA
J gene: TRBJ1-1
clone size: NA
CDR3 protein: CASSLVGYYTEAFF
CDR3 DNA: TGTGCCAGCAGCTTAGTGGGATATTACACTGAAGCTTTCTTT

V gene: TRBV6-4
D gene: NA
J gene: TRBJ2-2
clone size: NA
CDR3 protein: CASSPSTENTGELFF
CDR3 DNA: TGTGCCAGCAGCCCATCGACGGAAAACACCGGGGAGCTGTTTTTT

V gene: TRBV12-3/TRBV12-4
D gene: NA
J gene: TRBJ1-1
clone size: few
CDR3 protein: CASSLSGHTEAFF
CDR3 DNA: TGTGCCAGCAGTTTGTCGGGGCACACTGAAGCTTTCTTT

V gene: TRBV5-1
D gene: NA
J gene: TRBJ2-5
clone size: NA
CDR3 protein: CASSLIGDSQETQYF
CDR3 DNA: TGCGCCAGCAGCTTGATAGGCGACAGCCAAGAGACCCAGTACTTC

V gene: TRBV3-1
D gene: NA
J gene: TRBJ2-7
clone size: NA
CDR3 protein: CASSQDRWNEQYF
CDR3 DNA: TGTGCCAGCAGCCAAGATCGGTGGAACGAGCAGTACTTC

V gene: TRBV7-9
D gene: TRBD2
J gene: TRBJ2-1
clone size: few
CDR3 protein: CASSLLWRGASNEQFF
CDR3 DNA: TGTGCCAGCAGCTTATTGTGGCGGGGGGCCTCCAATGAGCAGTTCTTC

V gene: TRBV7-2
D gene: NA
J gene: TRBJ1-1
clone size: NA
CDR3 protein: CASSVVWGNGAFF
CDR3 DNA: TGTGCCAGCAGCGTAGTCTGGGGAAACGGGGCTTTCTTT

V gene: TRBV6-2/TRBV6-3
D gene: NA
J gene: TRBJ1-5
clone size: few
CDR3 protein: CASSQVGPQHF
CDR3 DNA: TGTGCCAGCAGTCAAGTGGGGCCCCAGCATTTT

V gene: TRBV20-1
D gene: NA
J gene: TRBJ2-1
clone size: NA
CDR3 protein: CSARAGPLKWNEQFF
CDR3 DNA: TGCAGTGCTAGAGCCGGACCGTTAAAGTGGAATGAGCAGTTCTTC

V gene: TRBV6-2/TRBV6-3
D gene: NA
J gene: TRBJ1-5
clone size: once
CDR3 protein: CASSKGPPNNQPQHF
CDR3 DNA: TGTGCCAGCAGTAAGGGACCGCCAAACAATCAGCCCCAGCATTTT

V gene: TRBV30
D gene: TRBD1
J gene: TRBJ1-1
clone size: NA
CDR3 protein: CAGDRDTEAFF
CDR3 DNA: TGTGCCGGGGACAGGGACACTGAAGCTTTCTTT

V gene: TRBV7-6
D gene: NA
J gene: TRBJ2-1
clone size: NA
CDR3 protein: CASSIRVGVIHEQFF
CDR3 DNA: TGTGCCAGCAGCATCAGGGTCGGTGTCATTCATGAGCAGTTCTTC

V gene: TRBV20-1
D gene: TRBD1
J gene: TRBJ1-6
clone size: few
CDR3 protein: CSARDRTGYSPLHF
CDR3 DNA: TGCAGTGCTAGAGATCGGACAGGGTATTCACCCCTCCACTTT

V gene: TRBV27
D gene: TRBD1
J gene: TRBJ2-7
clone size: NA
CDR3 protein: CASSFGGQGAYEQYF
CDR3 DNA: TGTGCCAGCAGTTTCGGAGGACAGGGGGCCTACGAGCAGTACTTC

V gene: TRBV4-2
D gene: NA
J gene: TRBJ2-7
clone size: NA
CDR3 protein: CASSQPPDFYEQYF
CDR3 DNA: TGTGCCAGCAGCCAACCGCCGGACTTCTACGAGCAGTACTTC

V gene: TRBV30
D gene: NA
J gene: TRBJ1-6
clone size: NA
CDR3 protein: CAWRYRVGAAYNSPLHF
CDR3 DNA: TGTGCCTGGAGGTATAGGGTCGGCGCCGCATATAATTCACCCCTCCACTTT

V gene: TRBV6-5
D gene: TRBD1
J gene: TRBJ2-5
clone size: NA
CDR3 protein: CASKQGAIQETQYF
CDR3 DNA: TGTGCCAGCAAACAGGGGGCGATACAAGAGACCCAGTACTTC

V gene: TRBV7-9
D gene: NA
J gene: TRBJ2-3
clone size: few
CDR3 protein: CASRGDYGTDTQYF
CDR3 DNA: TGTGCCAGCAGAGGAGACTATGGCACAGATACGCAGTATTTT

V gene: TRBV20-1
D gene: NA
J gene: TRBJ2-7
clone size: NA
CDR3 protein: CSASGSVLVSEQYF
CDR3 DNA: TGCAGTGCTAGCGGGTCAGTTTTAGTCTCCGAGCAGTACTTC

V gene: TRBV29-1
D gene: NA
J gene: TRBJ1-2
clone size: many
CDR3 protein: CSVRQQMTNYGYTF
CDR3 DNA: TGCAGCGTTAGACAGCAGATGACTAACTATGGCTACACCTTC

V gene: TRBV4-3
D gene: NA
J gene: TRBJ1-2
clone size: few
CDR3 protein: CASSQVGSNNYGYTF
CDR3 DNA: TGCGCCAGCAGCCAAGTGGGCAGCAATAACTATGGCTACACCTTC

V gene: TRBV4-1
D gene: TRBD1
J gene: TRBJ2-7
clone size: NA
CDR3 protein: CASSQIWDSYEQYF
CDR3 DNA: TGCGCCAGCAGCCAGATCTGGGACAGCTACGAGCAGTACTTC

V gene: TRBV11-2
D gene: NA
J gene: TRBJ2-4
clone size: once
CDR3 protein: CASSYTGVGKNIQYF
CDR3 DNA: TGTGCCAGCAGCTATACTGGGGTTGGCAAAAACATTCAGTACTTC

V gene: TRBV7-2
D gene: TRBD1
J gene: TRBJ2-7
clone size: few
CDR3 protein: CASRRTGGYEQYF
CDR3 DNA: TGTGCCAGCAGGAGGACAGGAGGATACGAGCAGTACTTC

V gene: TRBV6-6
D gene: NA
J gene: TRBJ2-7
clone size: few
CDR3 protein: CASRTAAVSYEQYF
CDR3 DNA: TGTGCCAGCAGAACGGCGGCCGTTTCCTACGAGCAGTACTTC

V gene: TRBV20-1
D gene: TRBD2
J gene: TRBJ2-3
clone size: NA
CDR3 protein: CSARLAGGPYDTQYF
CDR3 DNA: TGCAGTGCTAGACTAGCGGGGGGGCCATATGATACGCAGTATTTT